The 11 T cell receptor beta chains below come from one sample, sequenced in a study of T and B cells in COVID-19 patients. TRB was amplified from about 250-500 ng of blood genomic DNA. BIOMED2 TRB-A/B primer pools were used in multiplex TRB PCR. Using its own MiXCR run on the multiplex PCR reads, TCRdb lists one record per CDR3 protein. This sample yields 8,000 to 10,000 distinct CDR3 sequences, of which over 25% are seen a single time; under 30% belongs to the top ten. The sequenced material came from blood. The receptors shown here come from a human donor who had recovered from COVID-19.

The chain combines TRBV15 with TRBJ2-3; 9 bases are a match to TRBD2. This CDR3 contains 15 residues. Germline values: CDR1 LNHNV, CDR2 YYDKDF (reference sequence). V lost 4 bases and J lost 1; bases outside the gene matches: 3. The CDR3 region is CATSMIAGGTDTQYF. The CDR3 region has the DNA TGTGCCACCAGCATGATAGCGGGGGGCACAGATACGCAGTATTTT.

This clonotype was observed a handful of times. The V and J genes are TRBV6-5 and TRBJ2-1; 8 bases match TRBD2. V was pared by 0 bases and J by 2 bases, with 9 bases of the junction left unmatched. Germline CDR1 and CDR2: MNHEY and SVGAGI. There are 18 residues in the CDR3. CDR3 bases: TGTGCCAGCAGTTACTCGACGGACCGGGGGGGAGCCTACAATGAGCAGTTCTTC. This encodes CASSYSTDRGGAYNEQFF.

This chain joins TRBV12-3 or TRBV12-4 and TRBJ1-1; a weak D match, TRBD1 (6 bases). The CDR3 spans 13 residues. Trimming removed 0 bases at V and 7 bases at J, with 9 bases between. The CDR3 loop is CASSLADRFEAFF. As DNA, the CDR3 is TGTGCCAGCAGTTTAGCAGACAGGTTTGAAGCTTTCTTT.

The chain is built from TRBV11-2 and TRBJ2-2, with TRBD2 matching 14 bases. The V and J ends lost 1 base and 4 bases, in that order; junction bases with no gene match: 17. The germline CDR1 and CDR2 sequences are SGHAT and FQNNGV. This CDR3 spans 22 amino acids. The CDR3 sequence: CASSLVLLSGLAGVPGTGELFF. The CDR3 nucleotides read TGTGCCAGCAGCTTAGTCCTACTCTCGGGACTAGCGGGGGTTCCGGGCACCGGGGAGCTGTTTTTT.

V and J are TRBV9 and TRBJ2-5; TRBD1 agrees at 9 bases. V was clipped by 3 bases and J by 5 bases; unmatched bases: 5. From germline, CDR1 is SGDLS and CDR2 YYNGEE. The CDR3 covers 14 residues. The DNA of the CDR3 is TGTGCCAGCAGCGAACAGGGGGCGAGGGAGACCCAGTACTTC. It encodes CASSEQGARETQYF.

This clonotype is medium-sized within its sample. This chain's CDR3 is CASSYGGGPGEQYF. The CDR3 DNA follows: TGTGCCAGCAGTTACGGGGGAGGTCCGGGCGAGCAGTACTTC. This chain joins TRBV6-5 and TRBJ2-7; the D gene is possibly TRBD2 (6 bases). The CDR3 has 14 amino acids. From germline, CDR1 is MNHEY and CDR2 SVGAGI. Between the trimmed V and J ends, which lost 2 bases and 6 bases, there was a span of 14 bases.

Within the sample, this clonotype is medium-sized (0.01 to 0.1%). The V gene is TRBV11-1, the J gene TRBJ2-3, with D unclear. Germline V lookup: CDR1 SGHAT, CDR2 FQDESV (reference sequence). V lost 4 bases and J lost 4, with 12 bases in between. CDR3 length: 14 amino acids. The DNA for the CDR3 is TGTGCCAGCAGCTCCCGTGTGGTAGCAGATACGCAGTATTTT. Amino acid sequence: CASSSRVVADTQYF.

This clonotype is medium-sized by share. CDR3 nucleotides: TGTGCCAGTATGGGCGGCCTCGGGCAAGAGACCCAGTACTTC. Translation: CASMGGLGQETQYF. The rearrangement uses TRBV19 and TRBJ2-5; no definite D call. The CDR3 spans 14 residues. The V gene's germline CDR1 is LNHDA and CDR2 SQIVND (reference sequence). The ends were cut back, 7 bases at V and 2 bases at J, with 14 bases in the middle.

The rearrangement links TRBV5-1 to TRBJ2-7; D perhaps matches TRBD1 (6 bases). V lost 5 bases, J lost 2 bases, and 17 bases lay in between. Germline-derived CDR1 and CDR2 are SGHRS and YFSETQ. The CDR3 loop spans 15 amino acids. CDR3 sequence (DNA): TGCGCCAGCAGGCTAGGCTGGGACATCACCTACGAGCAGTACTTC. Translating it yields CASRLGWDITYEQYF.

The V and J genes are TRBV6-2 or TRBV6-3 and TRBJ2-7, with 8 bases identical to TRBD1. This CDR3 spans 16 amino acids. The V gene's germline CDR1 is MNHEY and CDR2 SVGEGT. V was pared by 5 bases and J by 4 bases, with 13 bases of the junction left unmatched. The CDR3 region has the DNA TGTGCCAGCAGTGTCCTACCGATTGGACAGGGTTACGAGCAGTACTTC. Its protein product is CASSVLPIGQGYEQYF.

The gene calls are TRBV10-3 and TRBJ1-2, with D unclear. The CDR3 totals 13 residues. CDR1 and CDR2 from the germline V gene are ENHRY and SYGVKD. Trimming removed 5 bases at V and 1 base at J, with 8 bases between. In nucleotides, the CDR3 is TGTGCCATCAGTTCACAGATTAACTATGGCTACACCTTC. It specifies CAISSQINYGYTF.